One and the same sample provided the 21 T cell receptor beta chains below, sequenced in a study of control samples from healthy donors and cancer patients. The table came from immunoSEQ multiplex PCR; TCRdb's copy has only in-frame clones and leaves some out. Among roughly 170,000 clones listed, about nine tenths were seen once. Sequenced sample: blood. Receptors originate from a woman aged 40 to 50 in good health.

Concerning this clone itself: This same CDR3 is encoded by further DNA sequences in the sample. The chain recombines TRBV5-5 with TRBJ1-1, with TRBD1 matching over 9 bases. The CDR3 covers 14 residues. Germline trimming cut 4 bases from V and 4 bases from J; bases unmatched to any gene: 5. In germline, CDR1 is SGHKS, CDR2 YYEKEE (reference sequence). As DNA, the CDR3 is TGTGCCAGCAGCCGCACAGGGGGCGGCACTGAAGCTTTCTTT. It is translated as CASSRTGGGTEAFF.

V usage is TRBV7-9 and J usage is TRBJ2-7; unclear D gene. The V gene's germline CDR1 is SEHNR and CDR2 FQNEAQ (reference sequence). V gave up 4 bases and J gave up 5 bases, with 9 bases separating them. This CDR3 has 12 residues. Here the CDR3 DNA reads TGTGCCAGCAGCTCTACGGGCCACGAGCAGTACTTC. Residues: CASSSTGHEQYF.

CDR3 DNA sequence: TGTGCCAGCAGTGACAGCGGCGGGGAGCTGTTTTTT. Encoded protein: CASSDSGGELFF. The chain couples TRBV2 to TRBJ2-2, with D possibly TRBD2 on 5 matching bases. Germline V gene data show CDR1 as SNHLY and CDR2 as FYNNEI. The germline V and J ends were trimmed by 3 bases and 7 bases, with 6 bases remaining between them. This CDR3 is 12 amino acids long.

CDR3 amino acids: CASSLLTGVTDTQYF. For the CDR3, the DNA is TGTGCCAGCAGCTTATTGACAGGGGTCACAGATACGCAGTATTTT. V and J are TRBV11-2 and TRBJ2-3, with 8 positions matching TRBD1. The trim removed 2 bases at V and 2 bases at J, leaving 3 bases unmatched. Per germline, CDR1 SGHAT and CDR2 FQNNGV. The length of the CDR3 is 15 residues.

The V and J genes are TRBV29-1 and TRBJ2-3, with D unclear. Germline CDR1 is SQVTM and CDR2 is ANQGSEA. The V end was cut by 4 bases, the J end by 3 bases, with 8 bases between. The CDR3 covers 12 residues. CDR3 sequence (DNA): TGCAGCGTTGGGATGGTTACAGATACGCAGTATTTT. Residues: CSVGMVTDTQYF.

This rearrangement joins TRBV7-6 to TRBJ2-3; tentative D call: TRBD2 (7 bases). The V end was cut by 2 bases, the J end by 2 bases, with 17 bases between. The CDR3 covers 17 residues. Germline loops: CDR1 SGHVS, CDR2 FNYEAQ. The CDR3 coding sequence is TGTGCCAGCAGCTTATTCGCGGCGGGGGCACCCACAGATACGCAGTATTTT. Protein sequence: CASSLFAAGAPTDTQYF.

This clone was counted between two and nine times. The CDR3 coding sequence is TGTGCCAGCAGCCAGCCGACTAGCGGGGGACGGGAGACCCAGTACTTC. Amino acid sequence: CASSQPTSGGRETQYF. This chain connects TRBV3-1 (or the pseudogene TRBV3-2) to TRBJ2-5, with 12 nucleotides matching TRBD2. CDR1 and CDR2 from the germline V gene are LGHDT and YNNKEL (reference sequence). The CDR3 runs 16 residues. V was pared by 3 bases and J by 5 bases, with 7 bases of the junction left unmatched.

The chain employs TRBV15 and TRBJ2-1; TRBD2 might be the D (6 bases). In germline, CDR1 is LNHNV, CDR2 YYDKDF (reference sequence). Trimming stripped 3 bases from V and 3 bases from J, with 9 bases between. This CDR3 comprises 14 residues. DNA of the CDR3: TGTGCCACCAGCAGCCAGGGACTCTACAATGAGCAGTTCTTC. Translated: CATSSQGLYNEQFF. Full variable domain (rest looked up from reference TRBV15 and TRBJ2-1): DAMVIQNPRYQVTQFGKPVTLSCSQTLNHNVMYWYQQKSSQAPKLLFHYYDKDFNNEADTPDNFQSRRPNTSFCFLDIRSPGLGDTAMYLCATSSQGLYNEQFFGPGTRLTVL.

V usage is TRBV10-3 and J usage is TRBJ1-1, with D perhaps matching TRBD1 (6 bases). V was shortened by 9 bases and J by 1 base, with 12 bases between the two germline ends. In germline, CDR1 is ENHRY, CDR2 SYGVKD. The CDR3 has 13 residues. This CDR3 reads CAITGTPNTEAFF. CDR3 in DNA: TGTGCCATTACCGGGACACCGAACACTGAAGCTTTCTTT.

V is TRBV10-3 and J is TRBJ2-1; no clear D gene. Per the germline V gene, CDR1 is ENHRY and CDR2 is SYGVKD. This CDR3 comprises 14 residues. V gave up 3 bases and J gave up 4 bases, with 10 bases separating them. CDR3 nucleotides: TGTGCCATCAGTGACAGGCTAGATTACAATGAGCAGTTCTTC. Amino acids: CAISDRLDYNEQFF.

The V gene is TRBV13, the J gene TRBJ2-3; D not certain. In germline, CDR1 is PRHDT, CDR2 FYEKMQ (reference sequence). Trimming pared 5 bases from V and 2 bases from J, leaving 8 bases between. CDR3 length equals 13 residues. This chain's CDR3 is CASSPRATDTQYF. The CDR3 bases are TGTGCCAGCAGCCCTAGAGCCACAGATACGCAGTATTTT.

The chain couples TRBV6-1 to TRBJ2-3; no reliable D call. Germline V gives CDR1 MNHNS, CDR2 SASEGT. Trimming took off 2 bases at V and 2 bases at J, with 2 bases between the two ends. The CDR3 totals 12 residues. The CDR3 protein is CASSESTDTQYF. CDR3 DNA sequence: TGTGCCAGCAGTGAATCCACAGATACGCAGTATTTT.

CDR3 residues: CASSPRGQGGDEQYF. The CDR3 bases are TGTGCCAGCTCACCAAGGGGACAGGGTGGGGACGAGCAGTACTTC. The chain recombines TRBV18 with TRBJ2-7; 9 bases are shared with TRBD1. V trimming: 2 bases; J trimming: 5 bases; junction bases outside the gene matches: 7. This CDR3 has 15 residues. The germline V gene has CDR1 KGHSH and CDR2 LQKENI.

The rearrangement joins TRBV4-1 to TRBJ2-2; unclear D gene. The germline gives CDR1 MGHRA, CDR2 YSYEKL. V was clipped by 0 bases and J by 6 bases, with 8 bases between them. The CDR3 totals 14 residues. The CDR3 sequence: CASSQDRSSGELFF. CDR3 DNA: TGCGCCAGCAGCCAAGATCGGTCATCCGGGGAGCTGTTTTTT.

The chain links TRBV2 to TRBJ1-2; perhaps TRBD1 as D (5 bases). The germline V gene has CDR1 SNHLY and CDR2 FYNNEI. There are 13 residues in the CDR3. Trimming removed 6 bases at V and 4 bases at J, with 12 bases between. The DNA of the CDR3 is TGTGCCAGCAGGGCCGACGGGGGCTATGGCTACACCTTC. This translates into CASRADGGYGYTF.

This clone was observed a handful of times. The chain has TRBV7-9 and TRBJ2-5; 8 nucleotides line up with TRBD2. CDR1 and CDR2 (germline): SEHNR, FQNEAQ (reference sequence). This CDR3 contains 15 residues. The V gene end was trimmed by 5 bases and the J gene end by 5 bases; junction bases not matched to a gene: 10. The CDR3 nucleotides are TGTGCCAGCAGCCCGGACGGGACTAGGATGGAGACCCAGTACTTC. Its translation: CASSPDGTRMETQYF.

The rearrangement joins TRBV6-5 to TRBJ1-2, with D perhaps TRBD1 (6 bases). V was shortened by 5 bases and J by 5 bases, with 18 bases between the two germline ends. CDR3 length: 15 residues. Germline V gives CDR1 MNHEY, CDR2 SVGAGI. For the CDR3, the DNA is TGTGCCAGCAGTCCGGGGGGGGCAGAAGTTTATGGCTACACCTTC. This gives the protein CASSPGGAEVYGYTF.

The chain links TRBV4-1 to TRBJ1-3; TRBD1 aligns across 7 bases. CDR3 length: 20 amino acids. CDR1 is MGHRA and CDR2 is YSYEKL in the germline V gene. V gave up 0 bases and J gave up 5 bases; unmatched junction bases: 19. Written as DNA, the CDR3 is TGCGCCAGCAGCCAAGATCGGGACAGCCGATACGTCGACACGAGAAACACCATATATTTT. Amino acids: CASSQDRDSRYVDTRNTIYF.

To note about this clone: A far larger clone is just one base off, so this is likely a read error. The CDR3 region is CASSSMNTEAFF. In DNA, the CDR3 is TGTGCCAGCAGTTCCATGAACACTGAAGCTTTCTTT. The V call is TRBV28, the J call TRBJ1-1; D is uncertain. V was clipped by 4 bases and J by 0 bases, with 3 bases between them. The germline gives CDR1 MDHEN, CDR2 SYDVKM. The CDR3 has 12 amino acids.

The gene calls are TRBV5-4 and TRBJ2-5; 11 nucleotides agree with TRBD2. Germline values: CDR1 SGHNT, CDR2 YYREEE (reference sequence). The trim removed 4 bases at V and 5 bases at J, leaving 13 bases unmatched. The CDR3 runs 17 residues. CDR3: CASSGGSGGAFGETQYF. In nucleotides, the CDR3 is TGTGCCAGCAGCGGTGGTAGCGGGGGGGCGTTCGGGGAGACCCAGTACTTC.

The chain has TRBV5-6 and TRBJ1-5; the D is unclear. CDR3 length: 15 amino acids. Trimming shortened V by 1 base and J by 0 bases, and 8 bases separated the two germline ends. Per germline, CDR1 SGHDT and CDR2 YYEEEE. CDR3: CASSLRGNSNQPQHF. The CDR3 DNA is TGTGCCAGCAGCTTGAGAGGAAATAGCAATCAGCCCCAGCATTTT.